The T cell receptor (beta chain) described here comes from a study of blood T cell repertoires in COVID-19. Study overall: Researchers got acute and convalescent COVID-19 samples from the United States, Italy and Spain.

In germline, CDR1 is SGHVS, CDR2 FQNEAQ. CDR3 length equals 14 residues. The V end was cut by 7 bases, the J end by 5 bases, with 17 bases between. The table came from immunoSEQ multiplex PCR; TCRdb's copy has only in-frame clones and leaves some out. The data contain about 210,000 clones, about 80% of them seen just once; the ten biggest clones take up about 2.5%. Material: peripheral blood. The sequence was obtained from a woman in her 40s with active or convalescent COVID-19. The genes are TRBV7-8 and TRBJ2-5; D remains unclear. The CDR3 bases are TGTGCCAGCAAAACCAACCTAGAGTCCGAGACCCAGTACTTC. The encoded protein is CASKTNLESETQYF.